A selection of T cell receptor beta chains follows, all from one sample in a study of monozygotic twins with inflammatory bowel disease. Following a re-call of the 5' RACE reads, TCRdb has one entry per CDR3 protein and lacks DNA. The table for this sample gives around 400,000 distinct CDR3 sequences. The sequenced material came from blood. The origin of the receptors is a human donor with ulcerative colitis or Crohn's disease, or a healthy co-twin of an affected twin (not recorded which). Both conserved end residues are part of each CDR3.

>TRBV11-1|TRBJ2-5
CASSHRGAYQETQYF
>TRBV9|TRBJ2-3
CASSVVAVPTDTQYF
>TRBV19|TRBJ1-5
CASSIRQGGGEQPQHF
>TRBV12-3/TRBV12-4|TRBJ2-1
CASSFGLNYEQFF
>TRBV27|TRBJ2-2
CASSSPGPNTGELFF
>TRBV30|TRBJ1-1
CAWICTPAANTEAFF
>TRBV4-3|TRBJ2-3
CASSWEWRPLRVDTQYF
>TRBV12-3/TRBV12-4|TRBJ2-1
CASSFMSRNEQFF
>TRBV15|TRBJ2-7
CATSRDHLKVSYEQYF
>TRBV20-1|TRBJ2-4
CSAPRLGAKNIQYF
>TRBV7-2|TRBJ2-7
CASSRPGSGEQYF
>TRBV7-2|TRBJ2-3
CASSPWGQSTDTQYF
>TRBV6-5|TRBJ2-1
CASSYPHGANEQFF
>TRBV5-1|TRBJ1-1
CASSPERDAIEAFF
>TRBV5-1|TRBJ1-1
CASSSKLIQGGEAFF
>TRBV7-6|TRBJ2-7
CASSLVGSSHYEQYF
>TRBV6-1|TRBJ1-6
CASTPGLSNSPLHF
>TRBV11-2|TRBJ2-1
CASSSPPPGGNEQFF
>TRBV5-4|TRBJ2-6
CASSSGQGSSGANVLTF
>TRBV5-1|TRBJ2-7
CASSLVRGSTHEQYF
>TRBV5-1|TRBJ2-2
CASSSAGGPNTGELFF
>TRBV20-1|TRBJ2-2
CSAVDRANTGELFF
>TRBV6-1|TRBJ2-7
CASSEERREHSYEQYF
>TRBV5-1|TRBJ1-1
CASSLPGQPNTEAFF
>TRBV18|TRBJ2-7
CASSPSRESSYEQYF
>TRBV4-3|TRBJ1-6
CASSQEGRSPLHF
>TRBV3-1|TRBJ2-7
CASSQRLAASYEQYF
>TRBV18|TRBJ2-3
CASSAEPQDTQYF
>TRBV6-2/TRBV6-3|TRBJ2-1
CASSYSPWQGYNEQFF
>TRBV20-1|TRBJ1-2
CSAPNHGWGYTF
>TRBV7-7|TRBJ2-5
CASSLGLEQTQYF
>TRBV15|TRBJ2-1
CATSRDPGGRFYNEQFF
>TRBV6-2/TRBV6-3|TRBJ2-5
CANRSDQETQYF
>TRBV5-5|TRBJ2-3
CASRAGPNRLDTQYF
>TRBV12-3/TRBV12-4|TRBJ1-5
CASSDDSNQPQHF
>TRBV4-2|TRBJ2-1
CASSQAGTSGLYNEQFF
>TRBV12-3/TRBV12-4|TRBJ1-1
CASNVMTNTEAFF
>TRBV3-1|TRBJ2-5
CASSQDWSPGTSGGGGETQYF
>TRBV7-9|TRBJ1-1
CAAGGILRTEAFF
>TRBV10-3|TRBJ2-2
CAISDWDRGGYIGELFF
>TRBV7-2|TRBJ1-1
CASSVDIYEGTEAFF
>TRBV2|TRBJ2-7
CASSQGFEQYF
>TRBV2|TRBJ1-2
CASSLYIDMVNYGYTF
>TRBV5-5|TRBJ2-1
CASSLRDSFYNEQFF
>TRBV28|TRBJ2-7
CASSPIPGLVTYEQYF
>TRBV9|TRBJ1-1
CASSEPDVKNTEAFF
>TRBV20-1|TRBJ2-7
CSAAPLSDPPYEQYF
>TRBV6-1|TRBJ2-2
CASSPSRGQTGELFF
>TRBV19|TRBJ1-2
CASRPGTVYGYTF
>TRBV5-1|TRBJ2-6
CASSWGGGGLSSGANVLTF
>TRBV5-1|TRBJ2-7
CASSLADRGREQYF
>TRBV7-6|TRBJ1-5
CASSLGAGIGQPQHF
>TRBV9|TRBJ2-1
CASSVGPLSYNEQFF
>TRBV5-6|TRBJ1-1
CASSPGRGPEAFF
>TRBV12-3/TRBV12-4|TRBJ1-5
CASSTNRQPQHF
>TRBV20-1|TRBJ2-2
CSARAPGRGYTGELFF